These 26 T cell receptor beta chains share one sample of origin, sequenced in a study of OX40 agonist ivuxolimab in advanced cancers. The method behind the library was the immunoSEQ multiplex PCR assay. Sourced from immuneACCESS, this table was stored by TCRdb with only in-frame sequences that have V and J called. A share of the clones is absent; for the studies checked, an unresolved V gene accounts for under half, and the remainder has no known explanation. Counted in this sample were tens of thousands of clones; approximately 79% of them appeared once. The ten largest account for 6% to 8% of the sample. Here the sequenced sample was CD4+ or CD8+ T cells sorted from blood, taken in a trial of the OX40 agonist ivuxolimab. These receptors all stem from an adult with an advanced solid tumor such as melanoma, head and neck, liver or kidney cancer.

The chain carries TRBV6-6 and TRBJ1-3; D might be TRBD1 (6 bases). The CDR3 totals 14 residues. The V gene lost 6 bases and the J gene lost 4 bases, with 13 bases spanning the gap. CDR1 and CDR2 (germline): MNHNY, SVGAGI (reference sequence). In nucleotides, the CDR3 is TGTGCCAGCAGCCGTACAGGGACAGGAAACACCATATATTTT. As protein: CASSRTGTGNTIYF.

The chain couples TRBV28 to TRBJ2-3; D is unresolved. V was pared by 2 bases and J by 0 bases, with 12 bases between. This CDR3 has 16 residues. Germline-derived CDR1 and CDR2 are MDHEN and SYDVKM. The CDR3 bases are TGTGCCAGCAGTTTAACCCCAGAGCTGAGCACAGATACGCAGTATTTT. Amino acids: CASSLTPELSTDTQYF.

V is TRBV13 and J is TRBJ2-5, with D possibly TRBD1 on 5 matching bases. Per the germline V gene, CDR1 is PRHDT and CDR2 is FYEKMQ (reference sequence). CDR3 length equals 15 residues. V was cut by 3 bases and J by 4 bases, with 15 bases left in between. The DNA of the CDR3 is TGTGCCAGCAGCTTGTCCAGGGTGGAAATAGAGACCCAGTACTTC. It codes for CASSLSRVEIETQYF.

The genes are TRBV13 and TRBJ2-2, with a possible D match to TRBD2 (5 bases). The V and J ends lost 3 bases and 5 bases respectively, with 7 bases between them. Looked up from germline, CDR1 is PRHDT and CDR2 is FYEKMQ (reference sequence). The CDR3 runs to 13 residues. The DNA of the CDR3 is TGTGCCAGCAGCTTCAGGAGGACCGGGGAGCTGTTTTTT. Amino acids: CASSFRRTGELFF.

As DNA, the CDR3 is TGTGCCAGCAGGAATGGACAGGGAAGGAGCAATCAGCCCCAGCATTTT. Amino acid sequence: CASRNGQGRSNQPQHF. The rearrangement links TRBV6-6 to TRBJ1-5, with 8 bases identical to TRBD1. Germline trimming cut 6 bases from V and 1 base from J; bases unmatched to any gene: 8. The CDR3 is 16 residues long. CDR1 and CDR2 from the germline V gene are MNHNY and SVGAGI (reference sequence).

The chain joins TRBV7-9 to TRBJ2-1, with TRBD1 identical over 9 bases. This CDR3 has 15 residues. From germline, CDR1 is SEHNR and CDR2 FQNEAQ (reference sequence). J lost 5 bases, V lost 5 bases, and 7 bases had no gene match. The DNA for the CDR3 is TGTGCCAGCAGCGGGGACAGGGAGGTAGACAATGAGCAGTTCTTC. This encodes CASSGDREVDNEQFF.

The rearrangement uses TRBV6-5 and TRBJ2-4, with 7 nucleotides matching TRBD1. V lost 5 bases to trimming and J lost 8 bases; unmatched junction nucleotides: 6. The CDR3 is 13 amino acids. The germline CDR1 and CDR2 sequences are MNHEY and SVGAGI. CDR3 amino acids: CASSAQGEHIQYF. CDR3 sequence (DNA): TGTGCCAGCAGTGCTCAGGGGGAGCACATTCAGTACTTC.

The CDR3 protein is CATSREGGQLAKNIQYF. CDR3 DNA sequence: TGTGCCACCAGCAGAGAAGGTGGACAACTAGCCAAAAACATTCAGTACTTC. V is TRBV15 and J is TRBJ2-4, with D possibly matching TRBD1 (5 bases). The V and J ends lost 0 bases and 0 bases respectively, with 12 bases between them. The CDR3 covers 17 residues. In germline, CDR1 is LNHNV, CDR2 YYDKDF (reference sequence).

V is TRBV6-1 and J is TRBJ1-4, with 9 bases lining up with TRBD1. The trim removed 2 bases at V and 0 bases at J, leaving 7 bases unmatched. The germline gives CDR1 MNHNS, CDR2 SASEGT. The CDR3 runs 18 residues. Written as DNA, the CDR3 is TGTGCCAGCAGTGAATTTGGACAGGGGAGTTCAACTAATGAAAAACTGTTTTTT. Its translation is CASSEFGQGSSTNEKLFF.

The CDR3 DNA sequence: TGCGCCAGCAGCTTGGTTCAGGATAGCACTGAAGCTTTCTTT. Its protein product is CASSLVQDSTEAFF. The chain links TRBV5-1 to TRBJ1-1; D gene ambiguous. The V end was cut by 0 bases, the J end by 4 bases, with 10 bases between. The CDR3 sequence is 14 residues long. Germline CDR1 and CDR2: SGHRS and YFSETQ.

The V and J genes are TRBV6-5 and TRBJ2-2; 9 positions match TRBD2. Germline CDR1 reads MNHEY; CDR2 reads SVGAGI. With 2 bases clipped from V and 6 bases from J, the junction kept 4 bases outside the gene matches. The CDR3 contains 15 residues. The CDR3 sequence is CASSYQAGGAGELFF. The CDR3 region has the DNA TGTGCCAGCAGTTACCAGGCGGGAGGGGCCGGGGAGCTGTTTTTT.

The chain joins TRBV27 to TRBJ2-3; D gene ambiguous. The germline V and J ends were trimmed by 3 bases and 4 bases, with 8 bases remaining between them. Germline V gene data show CDR1 as MNHEY and CDR2 as SMNVEV (reference sequence). The CDR3 runs 13 residues. The CDR3 bases are TGTGCCAGCAGTTTCTTCAGGTCAGATACGCAGTATTTT. This codes for CASSFFRSDTQYF.

The V and J genes are TRBV25-1 and TRBJ2-3; TRBD1 matches 7 bases. Germline CDR1 reads MGHDK; CDR2 reads SYGVNS. The CDR3 sequence is 14 residues long. V was clipped by 4 bases and J by 3 bases; unmatched bases: 4. CDR3 loop: CASSGTGSTDTQYF. In nucleotides, the CDR3 is TGTGCCAGCAGTGGGACAGGTAGTACAGATACGCAGTATTTT.

The chain couples TRBV2 to TRBJ2-1; 16 bases fit TRBD2. This CDR3 spans 14 amino acids. CDR1 and CDR2 (germline): SNHLY, FYNNEI. Germline trimming cut 8 bases from V and 7 bases from J; bases unmatched to any gene: 2. The CDR3 sequence is CASGTSGRENEQFF. The CDR3 DNA sequence: TGTGCCAGCGGGACTAGCGGGAGGGAGAATGAGCAGTTCTTC.

The chain is built from TRBV2 and TRBJ2-1; 10 positions match TRBD2. CDR1 SNHLY and CDR2 FYNNEI come from the germline V gene. The V and J ends lost 7 bases and 0 bases, in that order; junction bases with no gene match: 15. The CDR3 covers 19 residues. The CDR3 loop is CASKGTSASHTSSYNEQFF. The CDR3 DNA follows: TGTGCCAGCAAAGGGACTAGCGCGAGTCACACGAGCTCCTACAATGAGCAGTTCTTC. Using reference TRBV2 and TRBJ2-1 for the parts outside the CDR3, the full variable domain is EPEVTQTPSHQVTQMGQEVILRCVPISNHLYFYWYRQILGQKVEFLVSFYNNEISEKSEIFDDQFSVERPDGSNFTLKIRSTKLEDSAMYFCASKGTSASHTSSYNEQFFGPGTRLTVL.

This chain joins TRBV7-9 and TRBJ2-1; TRBD2 matches 7 bases. Germline loops: CDR1 SEHNR, CDR2 FQNEAQ (reference sequence). The CDR3 contains 18 residues. The trim removed 7 bases at V and 7 bases at J, leaving 22 bases unmatched. CDR3 residues: CASTGELALGVEGNEQFF. CDR3 bases: TGTGCCAGCACCGGGGAACTAGCGTTGGGAGTTGAGGGTAATGAGCAGTTCTTC.

In this sample, this clone turned up once. J is TRBJ1-4 and V is TRBV5-1, with D possibly TRBD1 on 6 matching bases. Trimming cost V 4 bases and J 7 bases, with 20 bases left between them. In germline, CDR1 is SGHRS, CDR2 YFSETQ. CDR3 length equals 16 residues. This CDR3 reads CASSPPGRGGREKLFF. CDR3 coding DNA: TGCGCCAGCAGCCCCCCGGGCAGGGGCGGGCGTGAAAAACTGTTTTTT.

This chain's CDR3 is CASRDRGHNYGYTF. The CDR3 coding sequence is TGTGCCAGCAGAGATCGGGGCCATAACTATGGCTACACCTTC. The chain combines TRBV6-1 with TRBJ1-2; D may be TRBD1 (5 bases). Trimming removed 6 bases at V and 1 base at J, with 12 bases between. Germline CDR1 and CDR2: MNHNS and SASEGT. The CDR3 has 14 residues.

CDR3 amino acids: CASTPGQGDYGYTF. The DNA of the CDR3 is TGTGCCAGCACCCCGGGACAGGGGGACTATGGCTACACCTTC. The V call is TRBV11-2, the J call TRBJ1-2; 11 bases agree with TRBD1. Germline-derived CDR1 and CDR2 are SGHAT and FQNNGV. The V segment lost 7 bases and the J segment 3 bases; nucleotides outside the gene matches: 4. The CDR3 is 14 amino acids. Full variable domain (remainder filled in from reference TRBV11-2 and TRBJ1-2): EAGVAQSPRYKIIEKRQSVAFWCNPISGHATLYWYQQILGQGPKLLIQFQNNGVVDDSQLPKDRFSAERLKGVDSTLKIQPAKLEDSAVYLCASTPGQGDYGYTFGSGTRLTVV.

The gene calls are TRBV5-1 and TRBJ2-3; 7 bases agree with TRBD1. CDR1 and CDR2 from the germline V gene are SGHRS and YFSETQ. The CDR3 is 15 amino acids. The V and J ends lost 4 bases and 2 bases, in that order; junction bases with no gene match: 7. The CDR3 DNA reads TGCGCCAGCAGCGAAGGGGACAGTCACACAGATACGCAGTATTTT. The encoded protein is CASSEGDSHTDTQYF.

The V and J genes are TRBV20-1 and TRBJ1-1, with unresolved D. Germline CDR1 is DFQATT and CDR2 is SNEGSKA (reference sequence). This CDR3 comprises 11 residues. V was pared by 4 bases and J by 7 bases, with 10 bases between. Here the CDR3 DNA reads TGCAGTGCTATGGCCACGGTTGAAGCTTTCTTT. Amino acid sequence: CSAMATVEAFF.

This clone was observed a single time. The V gene is TRBV4-2, the J gene TRBJ2-1, with a possible D match to TRBD2 (6 bases). Germline lookup yields CDR1 LGHNA and CDR2 YNFKEQ. The germline V and J ends were trimmed by 2 bases and 0 bases, with 17 bases remaining between them. The CDR3 sequence is 18 residues long. The CDR3 bases are TGTGCCAGCAGCCAATACCTACAGCGGGCCAGCTCCTACAATGAGCAGTTCTTC. Translating it yields CASSQYLQRASSYNEQFF.

This chain uses TRBV4-3 with TRBJ1-6, with TRBD1 as a possible D gene (5 bases). V gave up 3 bases and J gave up 5 bases, with 14 bases separating them. Per germline, CDR1 LGHNA and CDR2 YSLEER. CDR3 size: 16 residues. CDR3 sequence reads: CASSQDTGRNNSPLHF. CDR3 in DNA: TGCGCCAGCAGCCAGGACACCGGACGGAATAATTCACCCCTCCACTTT.

The chain links TRBV6-1 to TRBJ1-2; TRBD1 is a possible D gene (6 bases). The germline gives CDR1 MNHNS, CDR2 SASEGT. V gave up 3 bases and J gave up 5 bases, with 16 bases separating them. The length of the CDR3 is 15 residues. The CDR3 bases are TGTGCCAGCAGTGAGGGGGGGGCGAATAGTTATGGCTACACCTTC. Its translation: CASSEGGANSYGYTF.

The chain couples TRBV9 to TRBJ2-3; 11 bases are a match to TRBD2. With 2 bases clipped from V and 5 bases from J, the junction kept 4 bases outside the gene matches. The CDR3 is 15 residues long. Germline values: CDR1 SGDLS, CDR2 YYNGEE. The CDR3 DNA follows: TGTGCCAGCAGCGTGAGACTAGCGGGGAGAGATACGCAGTATTTT. Protein sequence: CASSVRLAGRDTQYF.

In this sample, this clone turned up a few times. The V call is TRBV27, the J call TRBJ2-7; 7 positions agree with TRBD1. This CDR3 comprises 15 residues. The V segment lost 0 bases and the J segment 4 bases; nucleotides outside the gene matches: 6. From germline, CDR1 is MNHEY and CDR2 SMNVEV (reference sequence). CDR3 in DNA: TGTGCCAGCAGTTTATCCGGGACAGCAGTATACGAGCAGTACGTC. This encodes CASSLSGTAVYEQYV.